This TCR beta chain came from a study of T-cell reconstitution after alpha-beta-depleted transplantation in children. It was with unique molecular identifiers that the TCRbeta library was prepared. Each CDR3 protein gets one entry after TCRdb re-called the PCR reads with MiXCR. The sample consists of about 300,000 distinct CDR3 sequences, roughly a tenth of them appearing once. Study-level points and caveats: Where alpha-beta T cells came from about two months after transplant was reportedly several hundred expanded graft clones.

Worth noting for this clonotype: Its matching antigen is unknown. A much larger clonotype is one base distant, so this may be a read error.

Germline trimming cut 0 bases from V and 1 base from J; bases unmatched to any gene: 11. CDR3 length: 19 amino acids. The germline V gene has CDR1 LGHNA and CDR2 YSLEER. The chain employs TRBV4-3 and TRBJ2-1; 8 positions match TRBD2. The sequencing used PBMCs, collected before TCRalphabeta/CD19-depleted stem cell transplant. The source of this sequence is a boy under two years old with acute myeloid leukemia, due to receive a stem cell transplant. CDR3 amino acids: CASSQESNGRARSYNEQFF. The DNA of the CDR3 is TGCGCCAGCAGCCAAGAATCTAACGGGAGGGCCAGGTCCTACAATGAGCAGTTCTTC.